Listed here are 32 T cell receptor beta chains from one sample, sequenced in a study of blood T cell repertoires in COVID-19. Sequencing used immunoSEQ multiplex PCR; TCRdb keeps in-frame clones, though not all of them. The sample carries about 270,000 clones, 86% recorded once. Material for sequencing was peripheral blood. The receptors were sampled from a woman in her twenties or thirties with COVID-19, enrolled during active disease.

The chain couples TRBV5-4 to TRBJ1-5; D remains unclear. The germline V gene has CDR1 SGHNT and CDR2 YYREEE (reference sequence). Trimming took 6 bases from V and 6 from J, leaving 4 bases between them. The CDR3 covers 10 residues. CDR3 coding DNA: TGTGCCAGCACGGGTCAGCCCCAGCATTTT. Protein: CASTGQPQHF. The entire variable domain, with the rest obtained from reference TRBV5-4 and TRBJ1-5, is as follows: ETGVTQSPTHLIKTRGQQVTLRCSSQSGHNTVSWYQQALGQGPQFIFQYYREEENGRGNFPPRFSGLQFPNYSSELNVNALELDDSALYLCASTGQPQHFGDGTRLSIL.

The chain combines TRBV18 with TRBJ1-4; D is perhaps TRBD1 (6 bases). From germline, CDR1 is KGHSH and CDR2 LQKENI. CDR3 length: 13 residues. V was shortened by 1 base and J by 8 bases, with 8 bases between the two germline ends. The CDR3 sequence: CASSPQGDEKLFF. The DNA of the CDR3 is TGTGCCAGCTCACCACAGGGGGACGAAAAACTGTTTTTT.

The chain couples TRBV3-1 (or the pseudogene TRBV3-2) to TRBJ1-6; TRBD1 is a possible D gene (5 bases). The CDR3 extends over 13 amino acids. Trimming shortened V by 6 bases and J by 8 bases, and 11 bases separated the two germline ends. Germline V gene lookup returns CDR1 LGHDT and CDR2 YNNKEL (reference sequence). The CDR3 sequence is CASSRGWDSPLHF. Here the CDR3 DNA reads TGTGCCAGCAGTCGGGGGTGGGATTCACCCCTCCACTTT.

The V and J genes are TRBV15 and TRBJ1-2, with a tentative D call TRBD1 (6 bases). The CDR3 spans 14 residues. The V gene lost 5 bases and the J gene lost 2 bases, with 12 bases spanning the gap. CDR1 is LNHNV and CDR2 is YYDKDF in the germline V gene (reference sequence). The CDR3 DNA reads as TGTGCCACCAGCCCGTGGGACACGAACTATGGCTACACCTTC. It codes for CATSPWDTNYGYTF.

This clone was detected only a few times. This rearrangement joins TRBV2 to TRBJ1-3; D is perhaps TRBD1 (5 bases). The ends were cut back, 2 bases at V and 3 bases at J, with 11 bases in the middle. The germline V gene has CDR1 SNHLY and CDR2 FYNNEI. The CDR3 sequence is 15 residues long. CDR3 amino acids: CASSEWRGYGNTIYF. The CDR3 DNA sequence: TGTGCCAGCAGTGAATGGAGGGGTTATGGAAACACCATATATTTT.

The V gene is TRBV6-5, the J gene TRBJ2-7; 9 bases are shared with TRBD2. This CDR3 comprises 14 residues. Unmatched junction bases numbered 2, after V lost 2 bases and J lost 3 bases. Germline V gives CDR1 MNHEY, CDR2 SVGAGI. CDR3 DNA sequence: TGTGCCAGCAGTTACAGCGGGGGGCGCTACGAGCAGTACTTC. Its translation: CASSYSGGRYEQYF.

This chain links TRBV4-1 with TRBJ2-7; the D gene is possibly TRBD2 (6 bases). Germline CDR1 reads MGHRA; CDR2 reads YSYEKL. This CDR3 comprises 14 residues. Trimming shortened V by 4 bases and J by 3 bases, and 13 bases separated the two germline ends. The CDR3 sequence is CASSPPLGGYEQYF. CDR3 coding DNA: TGCGCCAGCAGCCCCCCCCTCGGGGGCTACGAGCAGTACTTC.

This clone was counted a few times. The chain combines TRBV27 with TRBJ1-2; D not certain. Trimming cost V 5 bases and J 4 bases, with 14 bases left between them. Germline CDR1 reads MNHEY; CDR2 reads SMNVEV (reference sequence). CDR3 size: 14 residues. The CDR3: CASSTIANIYGYTF. The CDR3 DNA reads as TGTGCCAGCAGTACCATAGCCAACATCTATGGCTACACCTTC.

J is TRBJ2-5 and V is TRBV12-5, with TRBD1 as a possible D gene (5 bases). This CDR3 has 12 residues. Trimming took off 6 bases at V and 5 bases at J, with 10 bases between the two ends. Germline loops: CDR1 LGHNT, CDR2 FRNRAP. The CDR3 nucleotides are TGTGCTAGTGGGTCAGGGCGGGAGACCCAGTACTTC. Translation: CASGSGRETQYF.

This chain connects TRBV29-1 to TRBJ2-1, with a possible D match to TRBD2 (6 bases). The germline V and J ends were trimmed by 8 bases and 10 bases, with 15 bases remaining between them. Germline V gene data show CDR1 as SQVTM and CDR2 as ANQGSEA. CDR3 length: 11 amino acids. The CDR3 is CSTWGVKEQFF. The CDR3 bases are TGCAGCACGTGGGGGGTTAAGGAGCAGTTCTTC.

This clone was seen a few times. This chain connects TRBV11-2 to TRBJ1-2; tentative D call: TRBD1 (6 bases). Germline-derived CDR1 and CDR2 are SGHAT and FQNNGV. Trimming removed 5 bases at V and 4 bases at J, with 14 bases between. The CDR3 runs 14 residues. The CDR3 DNA follows: TGTGCCAGCAGCGCAACGGACAGACCCTATGGCTACACCTTC. This encodes CASSATDRPYGYTF.

This chain connects TRBV3-1 (or the pseudogene TRBV3-2) to TRBJ2-2, with D perhaps TRBD2 (5 bases). Germline V lookup: CDR1 LGHDT, CDR2 YNNKEL (reference sequence). V lost 2 bases and J 7 bases, leaving 14 bases between the germline ends. The CDR3 sequence is 15 residues long. CDR3: CASSQRGYAGGELFF. The CDR3 DNA reads as TGTGCCAGCAGCCAACGCGGGTATGCCGGCGGGGAGCTGTTTTTT.

CDR3 coding DNA: TGTGCCAGCTCACCGGGGACTGCCAATGAGCAGTTCTTC. Protein: CASSPGTANEQFF. This rearrangement joins TRBV18 to TRBJ2-1; tentatively, D is TRBD2 (6 bases). V was cut by 3 bases and J by 6 bases, with 9 bases left in between. This CDR3 is 13 amino acids long. Germline CDR1 KGHSH, CDR2 LQKENI.

The V and J genes are TRBV10-1 and TRBJ2-1; D perhaps matches TRBD1 (5 bases). Trimming removed 8 bases at V and 6 bases at J, with 14 bases between. The CDR3 has 13 residues. The V gene's germline CDR1 is WNHNN and CDR2 SYGVQD (reference sequence). The CDR3 nucleotides read TGCGCCAGCGGCCGGTCTCAGGGCAATGAGCAGTTCTTC. Translation: CASGRSQGNEQFF.

The rearrangement links TRBV27 to TRBJ1-4; no clear D gene. This CDR3 contains 13 residues. The germline gives CDR1 MNHEY, CDR2 SMNVEV (reference sequence). The V and J ends lost 5 bases and 0 bases respectively, with 4 bases between them. DNA of the CDR3: TGTGCCAGCAGTCGTGCAACTAATGAAAAACTGTTTTTT. Its translation is CASSRATNEKLFF. Using reference TRBV27 and TRBJ1-4 for the parts outside the CDR3, the full variable domain is EAQVTQNPRYLITVTGKKLTVTCSQNMNHEYMSWYRQDPGLGLRQIYYSMNVEVTDKGDVPEGYKVSRKEKRNFPLILESPSPNQTSLYFCASSRATNEKLFFGSGTQLSVL.

The J gene is TRBJ1-2, the V gene TRBV11-2; 9 bases are a match to TRBD1. The germline V gene encodes CDR1 SGHAT and CDR2 FQNNGV. Trimming took 3 bases from V and 0 from J; bases not matched to a gene: 5. This CDR3 contains 16 residues. The CDR3 region is CASSFGTGPSNYGYTF. The CDR3 nucleotides read TGTGCCAGCAGCTTCGGGACAGGGCCCTCTAACTATGGCTACACCTTC.

The DNA of the CDR3 is TGTGCCAGCGCGCCGACCGGGAACATTCAGTACTTC. Translating gives CASAPTGNIQYF. The chain joins TRBV9 to TRBJ2-4; D unresolved. Trimming took 7 bases from V and 7 from J, leaving 12 bases between them. The CDR3 sequence is 12 residues long. Germline CDR1 reads SGDLS; CDR2 reads YYNGEE.

The rearrangement uses TRBV4-1 and TRBJ1-5; D may be TRBD1 (6 bases). This CDR3 comprises 16 residues. CDR1 MGHRA and CDR2 YSYEKL come from the germline V gene. Trimming left V 0 bases short and J 0 bases short, with 9 bases between. CDR3 coding DNA: TGCGCCAGCAGCCAAGACCGGACAGTTAGCAATCAGCCCCAGCATTTT. Translated, it gives CASSQDRTVSNQPQHF.

V is TRBV14 and J is TRBJ1-2; 10 positions agree with TRBD1. CDR3 length: 15 residues. Germline-derived CDR1 and CDR2 are SGHDN and FVKESK. Losses at the gene ends were 2 bases for V and 3 bases for J; bases not matched to a gene: 3. The CDR3 DNA is TGTGCCAGCAGCCAATCGGGACAGGGGTACTATGGCTACACCTTC. Its protein is CASSQSGQGYYGYTF.

The chain couples TRBV6-1 to TRBJ1-6; the D gene is possibly TRBD1 (5 bases). The CDR3 runs to 18 residues. The V end lost 3 bases, the J end lost 1 base, and 16 bases lay between the germline ends. Germline V gene sequence: CDR1 MNHNS, CDR2 SASEGT. Here the CDR3 DNA reads TGTGCCAGCAGTGAGATCTTCCAGGGTTCATCCTATAATTCACCCCTCCACTTT. The encoded protein is CASSEIFQGSSYNSPLHF.

The table lists this clone with a count of one. The genes are TRBV2 and TRBJ1-4; D unresolved. Germline V CDR1 and CDR2: SNHLY, FYNNEI. The CDR3 is made up of 15 amino acids. V lost 6 bases and J 8 bases, leaving 19 bases between the germline ends. In DNA, the CDR3 is TGTGCCAGCAGCGGGGTCGTCGGAGGCTGGGAAAAACTGTTTTTT. It encodes CASSGVVGGWEKLFF.

The V call is TRBV11-2, the J call TRBJ2-5; D is unclear. The CDR3 sequence is 14 residues long. Per germline, CDR1 SGHAT and CDR2 FQNNGV. V lost 3 bases, J lost 5 bases, and 13 bases lay in between. The CDR3 coding sequence is TGTGCCAGCAGCTTCTCCAACTACCCCGAGACCCAGTACTTC. It is translated as CASSFSNYPETQYF.

J is TRBJ1-3 and V is TRBV5-5; D unresolved. Germline V gene lookup returns CDR1 SGHKS and CDR2 YYEKEE (reference sequence). This CDR3 has 16 amino acids. The ends were cut back, 2 bases at V and 3 bases at J, with 15 bases in the middle. The CDR3: CASSFIYGLLGNTIYF. The CDR3 DNA is TGTGCCAGCAGCTTTATCTACGGACTGCTTGGAAACACCATATATTTT.

The CDR3 DNA reads as TGTGCCAGCAGCCGTCTCTACTCTGGGGCCAACGTCCTGACTTTC. This sequence encodes CASSRLYSGANVLTF. The V and J genes are TRBV3-1 (or the pseudogene TRBV3-2) and TRBJ2-6; D not resolved. CDR1 LGHDT and CDR2 YNNKEL come from the germline V gene (reference sequence). The CDR3 loop spans 15 amino acids. The ends were cut back, 4 bases at V and 0 bases at J, with 7 bases in the middle.

V and J are TRBV6-5 and TRBJ1-2; 8 bases fit TRBD1. Germline CDR1 MNHEY, CDR2 SVGAGI. V lost 6 bases, J lost 4 bases, and 4 bases stayed unmatched. The CDR3 has 13 amino acids. This chain's CDR3 is CASSIDRGYGYTF. The CDR3 DNA reads as TGTGCCAGCAGCATAGACAGGGGCTATGGCTACACCTTC.

Regarding this clone: Other DNA sequences in the same sample also yield this CDR3. CDR3 sequence (DNA): TGTGCCAGCAGCTTAGGAGGTGGCTACGAGCAGTACTTC. It is translated as CASSLGGGYEQYF. The chain joins TRBV7-9 to TRBJ2-7; D gene uncertain. The CDR3 has 13 amino acids. The ends were cut back, 1 base at V and 3 bases at J, with 7 bases in the middle. Germline V lookup: CDR1 SEHNR, CDR2 FQNEAQ (reference sequence).

V and J are TRBV11-2 and TRBJ2-7; D may be TRBD1 (5 bases). CDR1 and CDR2 from the germline V gene are SGHAT and FQNNGV. This CDR3 is built from 13 residues. Trimming removed 3 bases from V and 4 bases from J, with 10 bases in between. The CDR3 DNA sequence: TGTGCCAGCAGCTTTCAGACAGAGTACGAGCAGTACTTC. Protein product: CASSFQTEYEQYF.

The chain has TRBV19 and TRBJ2-7; 8 nucleotides line up with TRBD1. CDR1 and CDR2 (germline): LNHDA, SQIVND (reference sequence). The V gene end was trimmed by 6 bases and the J gene end by 4 bases; junction bases not matched to a gene: 8. There are 14 residues in the CDR3. In nucleotides, the CDR3 is TGTGCCAGTAGCTCAGGGGGCGCCGGTTACGAGCAGTACTTC. The encoded protein is CASSSGGAGYEQYF.

This clone was detected ten times or more. The genes are TRBV28 and TRBJ1-2, with 7 positions matching TRBD1. V gave up 7 bases and J gave up 4 bases; unmatched junction bases: 12. CDR1 is MDHEN and CDR2 is SYDVKM in the germline V gene. This CDR3 has 15 amino acids. The CDR3, as DNA: TGTGCCAGCACCATTAACAGGGGATCGATCTATGGCTACACCTTC. Translated: CASTINRGSIYGYTF.

This clone was counted between two and nine times. This chain links TRBV19 with TRBJ1-5, with a possible D match to TRBD1 (5 bases). The germline V gene has CDR1 LNHDA and CDR2 SQIVND (reference sequence). V lost 7 bases, J lost 1 base, and 11 bases lay in between. CDR3 length: 14 residues. The chain's CDR3 is CASKMGRSNQPQHF. The CDR3 DNA follows: TGTGCCAGTAAGATGGGGCGAAGCAATCAGCCCCAGCATTTT.

In its sample, this clone was seen once. The CDR3 here is CAIRTGQMNTEAFF. Written as DNA, the CDR3 is TGTGCCATCAGGACTGGACAGATGAACACTGAAGCTTTCTTT. The genes are TRBV10-3 and TRBJ1-1, with a possible D match to TRBD1 (6 bases). The CDR3 covers 14 residues. Trimming took off 6 bases at V and 0 bases at J, with 11 bases between the two ends. Germline loops: CDR1 ENHRY, CDR2 SYGVKD.

This chain uses TRBV14 with TRBJ2-2; 7 bases map to TRBD2. The CDR3 has 17 residues. The V gene's germline CDR1 is SGHDN and CDR2 FVKESK. Germline trimming cut 3 bases from V and 2 bases from J; bases unmatched to any gene: 9. CDR3 nucleotide sequence: TGTGCCAGCAGCCAGTTTTTGGGCGGGGGAAACACCGGGGAGCTGTTTTTT. Protein product: CASSQFLGGGNTGELFF.